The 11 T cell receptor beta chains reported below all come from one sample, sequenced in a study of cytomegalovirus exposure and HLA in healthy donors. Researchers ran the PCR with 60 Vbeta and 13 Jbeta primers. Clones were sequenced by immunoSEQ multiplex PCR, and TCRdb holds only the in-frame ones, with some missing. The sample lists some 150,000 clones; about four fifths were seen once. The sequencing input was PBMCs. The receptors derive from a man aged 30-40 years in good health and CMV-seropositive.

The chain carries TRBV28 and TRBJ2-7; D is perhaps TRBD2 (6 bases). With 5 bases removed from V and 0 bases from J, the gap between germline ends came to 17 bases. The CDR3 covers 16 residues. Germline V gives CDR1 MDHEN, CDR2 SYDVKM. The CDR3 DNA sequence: TGTGCCAGCAGTCCTCCCGGGACTCGCAGCTCCTACGAGCAGTACTTC. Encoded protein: CASSPPGTRSSYEQYF.

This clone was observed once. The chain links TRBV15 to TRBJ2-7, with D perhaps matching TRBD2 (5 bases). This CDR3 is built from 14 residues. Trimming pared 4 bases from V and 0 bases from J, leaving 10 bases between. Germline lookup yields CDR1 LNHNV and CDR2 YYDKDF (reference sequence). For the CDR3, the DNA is TGTGCCACCAGCACCGGGGTGAGCTCCTACGAGCAGTACTTC. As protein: CATSTGVSSYEQYF.

The CDR3 bases are TGTGCCACCAGCAGGGGACTGGGGACAGACCGTTCTAACGGCTACACCTTC. Translation: CATSRGLGTDRSNGYTF. The V gene is TRBV15, the J gene TRBJ1-2; TRBD1 matches 7 bases. V trimming: 3 bases; J trimming: 8 bases; junction bases outside the gene matches: 18. CDR3 length: 17 residues. Germline V gene sequence: CDR1 LNHNV, CDR2 YYDKDF (reference sequence).

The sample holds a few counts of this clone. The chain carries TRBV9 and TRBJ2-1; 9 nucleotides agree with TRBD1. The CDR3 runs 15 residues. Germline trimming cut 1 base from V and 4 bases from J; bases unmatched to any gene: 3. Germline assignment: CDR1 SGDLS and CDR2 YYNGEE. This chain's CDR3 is CASSVRTGVYNEQFF. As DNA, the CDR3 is TGTGCCAGCAGCGTAAGGACAGGGGTATACAATGAGCAGTTCTTC.

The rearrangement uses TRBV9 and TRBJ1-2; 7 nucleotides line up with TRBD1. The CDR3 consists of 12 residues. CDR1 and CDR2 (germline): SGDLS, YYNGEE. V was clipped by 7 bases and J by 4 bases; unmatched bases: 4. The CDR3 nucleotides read TGTGCCAGCGGGACAGCCCTCTATGGCTACACCTTC. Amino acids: CASGTALYGYTF.

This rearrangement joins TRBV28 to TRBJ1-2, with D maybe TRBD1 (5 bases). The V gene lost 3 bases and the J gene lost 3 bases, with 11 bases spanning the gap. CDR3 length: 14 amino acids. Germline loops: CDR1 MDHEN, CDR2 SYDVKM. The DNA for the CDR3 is TGTGCCAGCAGTTTGGTGGGGGGGGACTATGGCTACACCTTC. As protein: CASSLVGGDYGYTF.

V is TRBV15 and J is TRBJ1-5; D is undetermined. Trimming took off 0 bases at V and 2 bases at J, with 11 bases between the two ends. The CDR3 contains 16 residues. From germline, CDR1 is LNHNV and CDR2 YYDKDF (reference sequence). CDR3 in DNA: TGTGCCACCAGCAGAGACCGGGAGGCGGGCAATCAGCCCCAGCATTTT. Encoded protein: CATSRDREAGNQPQHF.

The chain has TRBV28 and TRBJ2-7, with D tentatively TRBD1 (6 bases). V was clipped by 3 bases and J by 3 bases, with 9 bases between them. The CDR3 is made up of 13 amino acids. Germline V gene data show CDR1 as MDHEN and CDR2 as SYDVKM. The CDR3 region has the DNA TGTGCCAGCAGTTTTGAGGGGGTCTACGAGCAGTACTTC. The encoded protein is CASSFEGVYEQYF.

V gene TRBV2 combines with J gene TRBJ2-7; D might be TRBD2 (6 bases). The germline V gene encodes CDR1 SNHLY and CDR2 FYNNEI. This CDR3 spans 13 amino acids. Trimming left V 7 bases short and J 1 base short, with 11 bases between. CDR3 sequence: CASTPAGSYEQYF. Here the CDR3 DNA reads TGTGCCAGCACCCCTGCGGGGTCCTACGAGCAGTACTTC.

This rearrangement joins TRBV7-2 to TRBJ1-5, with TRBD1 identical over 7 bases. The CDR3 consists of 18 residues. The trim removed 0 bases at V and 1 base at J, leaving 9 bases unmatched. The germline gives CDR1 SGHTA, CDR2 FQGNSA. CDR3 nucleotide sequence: TGTGCCAGCAGCTTAGCTGGGACAGCCACCCTAAGCAATCAGCCCCAGCATTTT. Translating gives CASSLAGTATLSNQPQHF.

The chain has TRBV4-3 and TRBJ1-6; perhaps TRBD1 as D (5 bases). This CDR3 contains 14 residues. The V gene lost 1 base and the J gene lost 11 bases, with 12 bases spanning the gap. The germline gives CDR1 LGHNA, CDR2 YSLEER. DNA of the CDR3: TGCGCCAGCAGCCAAGCCTTACGGGGGGCACCCCTCCACTTT. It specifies CASSQALRGAPLHF.